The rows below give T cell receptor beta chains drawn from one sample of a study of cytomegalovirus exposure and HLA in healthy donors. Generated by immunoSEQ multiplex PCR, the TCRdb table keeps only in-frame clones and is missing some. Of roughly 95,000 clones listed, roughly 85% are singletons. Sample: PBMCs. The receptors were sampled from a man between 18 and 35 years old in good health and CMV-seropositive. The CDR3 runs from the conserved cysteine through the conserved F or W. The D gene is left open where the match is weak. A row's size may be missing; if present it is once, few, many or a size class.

cdr3_nt: TGTGCCAGCAGTTTATTCCCGTCGACTAGCGGGAGGCCCCTCCTTAATGAGCAGTTCTTC; cdr3_aa: CASSLFPSTSGRPLLNEQFF; d_call: TRBD2; clone_size: NA; v_call: TRBV27; j_call: TRBJ2-1
cdr3_nt: TGTGCCAGCAGGCTCGAGGAGCGGGAAGGAGATACGCAGTATTTT; cdr3_aa: CASRLEEREGDTQYF; d_call: TRBD2; clone_size: NA; v_call: TRBV6-1; j_call: TRBJ2-3
cdr3_nt: TGTGCCAGCAGCCCCGACAGGGACCAGCCCCAGCATTTT; cdr3_aa: CASSPDRDQPQHF; d_call: TRBD1; clone_size: NA; v_call: TRBV7-3; j_call: TRBJ1-5
cdr3_nt: TGTGCCAGCAGTTTAGGCCAGCTAGGCAACGAGCAGTACTTC; cdr3_aa: CASSLGQLGNEQYF; d_call: NA; clone_size: NA; v_call: TRBV28; j_call: TRBJ2-7
cdr3_nt: TGTGCCAGCAGCTCACTAGTGGGAGATACGCAGTATTTT; cdr3_aa: CASSSLVGDTQYF; d_call: NA; clone_size: NA; v_call: TRBV7-9; j_call: TRBJ2-3
cdr3_nt: TGTGCCAGCAGAGAACAGGCGGGGAGCGAAAAACTGTTTTTT; cdr3_aa: CASREQAGSEKLFF; d_call: NA; clone_size: once; v_call: TRBV6-1; j_call: TRBJ1-4
cdr3_nt: TGTGCCAGCACCATAAACAGGGTTGGCTACACCTTC; cdr3_aa: CASTINRVGYTF; d_call: NA; clone_size: NA; v_call: TRBV28; j_call: TRBJ1-2
cdr3_nt: TGTGCCAGCAGTGACTCCGGCGGGAGCACAGATACGCAGTATTTT; cdr3_aa: CASSDSGGSTDTQYF; d_call: NA; clone_size: NA; v_call: TRBV6-4; j_call: TRBJ2-3
cdr3_nt: TGTGCCACCAGTCCGACAGGGGAGAACACTGAAGCTTTCTTT; cdr3_aa: CATSPTGENTEAFF; d_call: TRBD1; clone_size: NA; v_call: TRBV15; j_call: TRBJ1-1
cdr3_nt: TGCGCCAGCAGCGAATGGGACAAAGGCTACACCTTC; cdr3_aa: CASSEWDKGYTF; d_call: NA; clone_size: NA; v_call: TRBV4-1; j_call: TRBJ1-2
cdr3_nt: TGTGCCAGCAGCCGTGAACAGGGACGGCCTGAGCAGTTCTTC; cdr3_aa: CASSREQGRPEQFF; d_call: NA; clone_size: NA; v_call: TRBV28; j_call: TRBJ2-1
cdr3_nt: TGTGCCAGCAGCTTGCTACTAGCGGGAAGCACAGATACGCAGTATTTT; cdr3_aa: CASSLLLAGSTDTQYF; d_call: TRBD2; clone_size: NA; v_call: TRBV5-4; j_call: TRBJ2-3
cdr3_nt: TGTGCCAGCAGCTTAAGGTTCCAGGGGGCGCGAGAGACCCAGTACTTC; cdr3_aa: CASSLRFQGARETQYF; d_call: TRBD1; clone_size: NA; v_call: TRBV13; j_call: TRBJ2-5
cdr3_nt: TGTGCCAGCAGTCCCCGAGGGGCGGGAGTCTCAAATGAGCAGTTCTTC; cdr3_aa: CASSPRGAGVSNEQFF; d_call: TRBD2; clone_size: NA; v_call: TRBV27; j_call: TRBJ2-1
cdr3_nt: TGTGCCAGCATCTCGGGACAGGGCACAGATACGCAGTATTTT; cdr3_aa: CASISGQGTDTQYF; d_call: TRBD1; clone_size: NA; v_call: TRBV2; j_call: TRBJ2-3
cdr3_nt: TGTGCCAGCAGTTTCGACAAGCGGGAGAGTACAGATACGCAGTATTTT; cdr3_aa: CASSFDKRESTDTQYF; d_call: TRBD2; clone_size: NA; v_call: TRBV28; j_call: TRBJ2-3
cdr3_nt: TGTGCCAGCAGCCCTGGGACTAGCGGGGGGTACAATGAGCAGTTCTTC; cdr3_aa: CASSPGTSGGYNEQFF; d_call: TRBD2; clone_size: NA; v_call: TRBV5-4; j_call: TRBJ2-1
cdr3_nt: TGTGCCAGCAGCCAAGATTTTGGGCGGGCGGACCAGTATTTT; cdr3_aa: CASSQDFGRADQYF; d_call: NA; clone_size: NA; v_call: TRBV4-2; j_call: TRBJ2-3
cdr3_nt: TGTGCCAGCAGCTTACAACAGGGTCCGGGGAATGAGCAGTTCTTC; cdr3_aa: CASSLQQGPGNEQFF; d_call: NA; clone_size: NA; v_call: TRBV5-4; j_call: TRBJ2-1
cdr3_nt: TGCGCCAGCAGCTTGGTACAGGGTGCTGGAAACACCATATATTTT; cdr3_aa: CASSLVQGAGNTIYF; d_call: NA; clone_size: NA; v_call: TRBV5-1; j_call: TRBJ1-3
cdr3_nt: TGTGCCAGCAGAGGAGACAGGCTTAGCACAGATACGCAGTATTTT; cdr3_aa: CASRGDRLSTDTQYF; d_call: NA; clone_size: NA; v_call: TRBV7-2; j_call: TRBJ2-3
cdr3_nt: TGTGCCAGTGGCGGGCTGGGGACAGGATCCTACGAGCAGTACTTC; cdr3_aa: CASGGLGTGSYEQYF; d_call: TRBD1; clone_size: NA; v_call: TRBV19; j_call: TRBJ2-7
cdr3_nt: TGTGCCAGCAGAGCGACAGGGGATCAGCCCCAGCATTTT; cdr3_aa: CASRATGDQPQHF; d_call: TRBD1; clone_size: NA; v_call: TRBV6-5; j_call: TRBJ1-5
cdr3_nt: TGCGCCAGCAGCTCCCTAGCGGTCAAAGGGTCCGAGCAGTACTTC; cdr3_aa: CASSSLAVKGSEQYF; d_call: TRBD2; clone_size: NA; v_call: TRBV5-1; j_call: TRBJ2-7
cdr3_nt: TGTGCCAGCAGTTCGAGCCCTAGCGGGAGCTACGAGCAGTACTTC; cdr3_aa: CASSSSPSGSYEQYF; d_call: TRBD2; clone_size: once; v_call: TRBV2; j_call: TRBJ2-7
cdr3_nt: TGTGCCAGCTCACCACCGGGAGTCCCGGGGGCCCAGTACTTC; cdr3_aa: CASSPPGVPGAQYF; d_call: NA; clone_size: NA; v_call: TRBV18; j_call: TRBJ2-5
cdr3_nt: TGTGCCAGCAGTGAAGCTACAGTCGGTCAGCCCCAGCATTTT; cdr3_aa: CASSEATVGQPQHF; d_call: NA; clone_size: few; v_call: TRBV2; j_call: TRBJ1-5
cdr3_nt: TGTGCCAGCAGTCTATATGGAGTTGGGGAGCTGTTTTTT; cdr3_aa: CASSLYGVGELFF; d_call: NA; clone_size: NA; v_call: TRBV6-1; j_call: TRBJ2-2
cdr3_nt: TGTGCCAGCAGCTCCGGACTAGCGGAGACCTATACTACCGGGGAGCTGTTTTTT; cdr3_aa: CASSSGLAETYTTGELFF; d_call: TRBD2; clone_size: NA; v_call: TRBV5-6; j_call: TRBJ2-2
cdr3_nt: TGTGCCAGCAGCATGACAGGGGGGTACGGCTACACCTTC; cdr3_aa: CASSMTGGYGYTF; d_call: TRBD1; clone_size: NA; v_call: TRBV28; j_call: TRBJ1-2
cdr3_nt: TGTGCCAGCAGACACGACATTACGGGACTAGCGGGAGGGCCTAGGGAGACCCAGTACTTC; cdr3_aa: CASRHDITGLAGGPRETQYF; d_call: TRBD2; clone_size: once; v_call: TRBV5-4; j_call: TRBJ2-5
cdr3_nt: TGCGCCAGCAGCTTCCGGGACCCAAGGGAGGGTGAAAAACTGTTTTTT; cdr3_aa: CASSFRDPREGEKLFF; d_call: NA; clone_size: NA; v_call: TRBV5-1; j_call: TRBJ1-4
cdr3_nt: TGTGCCACCAGGAGGACTAGCGGGCCCCAAGAGACCCAGTACTTC; cdr3_aa: CATRRTSGPQETQYF; d_call: TRBD2; clone_size: NA; v_call: TRBV15; j_call: TRBJ2-5
cdr3_nt: TGTGCCTGCCTCCCGATGAGAGCGGAGACCCAGTACTTC; cdr3_aa: CACLPMRAETQYF; d_call: NA; clone_size: NA; v_call: TRBV30; j_call: TRBJ2-5
cdr3_nt: TGTGCCAGTAGTCCCTCCGGGACAGGGCCAAAGGGGCCCCAGCATTTT; cdr3_aa: CASSPSGTGPKGPQHF; d_call: TRBD1; clone_size: NA; v_call: TRBV19; j_call: TRBJ1-5
cdr3_nt: TGTGCCAGCAGCGTAGTTGGACTGTTCAGCACAGATACGCAGTATTTT; cdr3_aa: CASSVVGLFSTDTQYF; d_call: NA; clone_size: NA; v_call: TRBV9; j_call: TRBJ2-3
cdr3_nt: TGTGCCAGCAGTTACTTGGGACAGCTGCCTAATGAAAAACTGTTTTTT; cdr3_aa: CASSYLGQLPNEKLFF; d_call: TRBD1; clone_size: NA; v_call: TRBV6-6; j_call: TRBJ1-4
cdr3_nt: TGCAGCGTTGAAAGGGCACAGGGCGGGACTGAAGCTTTCTTT; cdr3_aa: CSVERAQGGTEAFF; d_call: NA; clone_size: NA; v_call: TRBV29-1; j_call: TRBJ1-1
cdr3_nt: TGTGCCAGCAGCTTAGTCATAGGGGTGGATCAGCCCCAGCATTTT; cdr3_aa: CASSLVIGVDQPQHF; d_call: NA; clone_size: NA; v_call: TRBV7-2; j_call: TRBJ1-5
cdr3_nt: TGTGCCGCCCAACAGGGACTGAACACTGAAGCTTTCTTT; cdr3_aa: CAAQQGLNTEAFF; d_call: NA; clone_size: NA; v_call: TRBV28; j_call: TRBJ1-1
cdr3_nt: TGCAGCGTTCGACGTCAGGAAGAGACCCAGTACTTC; cdr3_aa: CSVRRQEETQYF; d_call: NA; clone_size: NA; v_call: TRBV29-1; j_call: TRBJ2-5
cdr3_nt: TGTGCCAGTAGTGCCGCGCAGGGGATACGGTTTTATGGCTACACCTTC; cdr3_aa: CASSAAQGIRFYGYTF; d_call: NA; clone_size: NA; v_call: TRBV19; j_call: TRBJ1-2
cdr3_nt: TGTGCCAGCAGCGTAGACAGGGGGATAGTCGGGGAGCTGTTTTTT; cdr3_aa: CASSVDRGIVGELFF; d_call: TRBD1; clone_size: once; v_call: TRBV9; j_call: TRBJ2-2
cdr3_nt: TGTGCCAGCTCACCCTCGGAACAGCCTAACTATGGCTACACCTTC; cdr3_aa: CASSPSEQPNYGYTF; d_call: NA; clone_size: NA; v_call: TRBV18; j_call: TRBJ1-2
cdr3_nt: TGTGCCTGTAGCTCTACGGGCCTGGGGGGGGAGACCCAGTACTTC; cdr3_aa: CACSSTGLGGETQYF; d_call: TRBD2; clone_size: NA; v_call: TRBV30; j_call: TRBJ2-5
cdr3_nt: TGTGCCAGCAGCCTCATCCGGGACACTAACTATGGCTACACCTTC; cdr3_aa: CASSLIRDTNYGYTF; d_call: NA; clone_size: NA; v_call: TRBV4-2; j_call: TRBJ1-2
cdr3_nt: TGTGCCAGCAGACAGGGTGACTATGGCTACACCTTC; cdr3_aa: CASRQGDYGYTF; d_call: TRBD1; clone_size: NA; v_call: TRBV19; j_call: TRBJ1-2
cdr3_nt: TGTGCCAGCAGTGTTCTTCCAACTGCGACACCGAAGGGGACCGGGGAGCTGTTTTTT; cdr3_aa: CASSVLPTATPKGTGELFF; d_call: NA; clone_size: NA; v_call: TRBV6-1; j_call: TRBJ2-2
cdr3_nt: TGTGCCAGTAGTATAGGGGACAGTCGTGGCACCGGGGAGCTGTTTTTT; cdr3_aa: CASSIGDSRGTGELFF; d_call: TRBD1; clone_size: NA; v_call: TRBV19; j_call: TRBJ2-2
cdr3_nt: TGCGCCAGCAGCTTGACGGGAGATCCCCTTCCCGGGGAGCTGTTTTTT; cdr3_aa: CASSLTGDPLPGELFF; d_call: NA; clone_size: NA; v_call: TRBV5-1; j_call: TRBJ2-2